A selection of T cell receptor beta chains follows, all from one sample in a study of blood T cell repertoires in COVID-19. Sequenced by immunoSEQ multiplex PCR; TCRdb stores in-frame clones only, minus some. In the table there are roughly 270,000 clones, less than 85% of which are singletons. Sample: PBMCs or T cells enriched from blood (not recorded which). The receptors here all came from a woman aged 50 to 60 who had recovered from COVID-19. Both conserved end residues are part of each CDR3. Each record gives: CDR3 length, V gene, clone size, CDR3 protein. Only part of the rows carry a size: once, few, many, or a class if the clone is expanded.

len: 12
v_gene: TRBV6-5
abundance: -
CDR3aa: CASSYGGYGYTF

len: 15
v_gene: TRBV5-4
abundance: -
CDR3aa: CASSLRTVSGNTIYF

len: 14
v_gene: TRBV11-2
abundance: -
CDR3aa: CASSLMGGDQPQHF

len: 12
v_gene: TRBV12-3/TRBV12-4
abundance: -
CDR3aa: CASGTPGGEQYF

len: 15
v_gene: TRBV7-9
abundance: few
CDR3aa: CASSEGRVVRDTQYF

len: 17
v_gene: TRBV7-6
abundance: -
CDR3aa: CASSLVQRGFGNTEAFF

len: 16
v_gene: TRBV28
abundance: -
CDR3aa: CASSQGHGTANEKLFF

len: 15
v_gene: TRBV27
abundance: -
CDR3aa: CASSRTTDRGHGYTF

len: 16
v_gene: TRBV18
abundance: once
CDR3aa: CASSQGQVYSGNTIYF

len: 15
v_gene: TRBV6-4
abundance: -
CDR3aa: CASSASGGAGDTQYF